The T cell receptor (beta chain) described here comes from a study of blood T cell repertoires in COVID-19. Sequencing used immunoSEQ multiplex PCR; TCRdb keeps in-frame clones, though not all of them. The sample contains about 280,000 clones, approximately 85% of which appear only once. Germline trimming cut 8 bases from V and 7 bases from J; bases unmatched to any gene: 5. There are 12 residues in the CDR3. Germline V gene lookup returns CDR1 LNHDA and CDR2 SQIVND (reference sequence). This clone came up once. This receptor was obtained from a man between 50 and 59 years old with active or convalescent COVID-19. This chain uses TRBV19 with TRBJ1-2, with 9 bases matching TRBD1. What was sequenced was peripheral blood. CDR3 loop: CASPGQGSGYTF. Here the CDR3 DNA reads TGTGCCAGTCCGGGACAGGGAAGTGGCTACACCTTC.